These 5 T cell receptor beta chains originate from one sample sequenced in a study of blood T cells in healthy people across ages. PCR was performed a second time for about 7 to 12 cycles using a sample-barcoded 5' primer and a J-beta primer mix. TCRdb independently ran MiXCR on the 5' RACE reads; one entry per CDR3 protein. The sample carries 1,500,000 or so distinct CDR3 sequences, around 59% recorded once. The material sequenced was blood. The receptors come from a young man in good health.

The CDR3 DNA is TGCGCCAGCAGCCAGTTTCAGGGACAATCTAACTATGGCTACACCTTC. Translating it yields CASSQFQGQSNYGYTF. The V gene is TRBV4-1, the J gene TRBJ1-2; possible D gene TRBD1, 6 bases. Trimming stripped 3 bases from V and 0 bases from J, with 14 bases between. Germline V gives CDR1 MGHRA, CDR2 YSYEKL. This CDR3 has 16 amino acids.

This sequence joins TRBV20-1 and TRBJ2-5, with a weak D call TRBD1 (6 bases). The CDR3 is 14 residues long. Germline assignment: CDR1 DFQATT and CDR2 SNEGSKA (reference sequence). Trimming cost V 6 bases and J 3 bases, with 17 bases left between them. CDR3: CSASARGREETQYF. The CDR3 DNA reads TGCAGTGCCTCGGCCAGGGGTCGCGAAGAGACCCAGTACTTC.

In DNA form, the CDR3 reads TGCAGCGTTGAAGTGGAGCAGCGTAAGGCTTTCTTT. This encodes CSVEVEQRKAFF. The rearrangement joins TRBV29-1 to TRBJ1-1; unclear D gene. CDR1 and CDR2 (germline): SQVTM, ANQGSEA. V was pared by 1 base and J by 11 bases, with 14 bases between. CDR3 length: 12 residues. Full variable domain (missing parts from reference TRBV29-1 and TRBJ1-1): SAVISQKPSRDICQRGTSLTIQCQVDSQVTMMFWYRQQPGQSLTLIATANQGSEATYESGFVIDKFPISRPNLTFSTLTVSNMSPEDSSIYLCSVEVEQRKAFFGQGTRLTVV.

This chain connects TRBV12-3 or TRBV12-4 to TRBJ2-3, with a weak D call TRBD2 (6 bases). Trimming took off 6 bases at V and 6 bases at J, with 16 bases between the two ends. This CDR3 has 14 residues. The CDR3 loop reads CASRPTEAGDTQYF. For the CDR3, the DNA is TGTGCCAGCAGGCCGACAGAGGCGGGGGATACGCAGTATTTT.

The rearrangement uses TRBV7-9 and TRBJ2-4; the D is unclear. The DNA end lines up better with TRBJ2-7; the J call may be wrong. There are 16 residues in the CDR3. CDR1 SEHNR and CDR2 FQNEAQ come from the germline V gene (reference sequence). CDR3 sequence (DNA): TGTGCCAGCAGCTTATCTATAGGCGAAAGCTCCTACGAGCAGTACTTC. Amino acids: CASSLSIGESSYEQYF.